This T cell receptor (beta chain) appears in the sequencing data of a study of regulatory T cells in long-lasting Graves disease. Overall study: Patients newly diagnosed with Graves' had been on antithyroid drugs for under 3 months. General study results and limits: Those with persistent disease had in common more public clonotypes (about 2,700) than new patients (roughly 1,000).

Time point described: newly diagnosed GD, antithyroid drugs for less than 3 months. Researchers made the TCR library from RNA that was extracted from PBMCs. American Thyroid Association guidelines were used to diagnose Graves' disease. The patients were drawn from one endocrinology department in Xi'an, China. Germline-derived CDR1 and CDR2 are DFQATT and SNEGSKA (reference sequence). This CDR3 has 13 amino acids. The V segment lost 6 bases and the J segment 4 bases; nucleotides outside the gene matches: 6. In building TCR beta libraries, iRepertoire HTBI primers were used together with Arm-PCR of CDR3 regions. From the multiplex PCR reads, TCRdb called clonotypes with MiXCR, one entry per CDR3 protein. The table includes about 310,000 distinct CDR3 sequences, more than 15% detected once. There are a few counts of this clonotype. Its target is not known.

The chain links TRBV20-1 to TRBJ2-7; 10 bases agree with TRBD2. The sequence was obtained from a female donor with Graves disease. Sequences were derived from peripheral blood mononuclear cells (PBMCs), sampled at new diagnosis, from a patient treated with antithyroid drugs. The CDR3 DNA follows: TGCAGTGCCCCTAGCGGGAGTGCGTACGAGCAGTACTTC. Amino acids: CSAPSGSAYEQYF.